This T cell receptor beta chain was recorded in a study of OX40 agonist ivuxolimab in advanced cancers. Overall study context: The study enrolled dose-escalation patients with hepatocellular carcinoma, melanoma, renal cell or head and neck cancer. Averaging about 60 years in age, with a range of roughly 20 to 79, the cohort was 65% to 85% male.

The table came from immunoSEQ multiplex PCR; TCRdb's copy has only in-frame clones and leaves some out. This sample yields 70,000 to 75,000 clones, of which roughly 82% are seen a single time; 5% belongs to the top ten. Study conclusions and caveats: The study observed clonal expansion of CD4+ and CD8+ blood T cells by week 6 at 0.1 to 3.0 mg/kg. Near-lowest levels of clonal expansion characterized partial responders at 0.1-3.0 mg/kg.

In this sample, this clone turned up a few times. Its target is not known. V lost 5 bases and J 11 bases, leaving 13 bases between the germline ends. The germline V gene encodes CDR1 SGHTA and CDR2 FQGNSA. The CDR3 consists of 12 residues. The V and J genes are TRBV7-2 and TRBJ2-1; the D gene is possibly TRBD2 (5 bases). This clonotype was obtained from an adult with an advanced solid tumor such as melanoma, head and neck, liver or kidney cancer. Here the sequenced sample was CD4+ or CD8+ T cells sorted from blood, taken in a trial of the OX40 agonist ivuxolimab. CDR3 sequence reads: CASSPRTLKQFF. The DNA of the CDR3 is TGTGCCAGCAGCCCGAGGACTCTTAAGCAGTTCTTC.